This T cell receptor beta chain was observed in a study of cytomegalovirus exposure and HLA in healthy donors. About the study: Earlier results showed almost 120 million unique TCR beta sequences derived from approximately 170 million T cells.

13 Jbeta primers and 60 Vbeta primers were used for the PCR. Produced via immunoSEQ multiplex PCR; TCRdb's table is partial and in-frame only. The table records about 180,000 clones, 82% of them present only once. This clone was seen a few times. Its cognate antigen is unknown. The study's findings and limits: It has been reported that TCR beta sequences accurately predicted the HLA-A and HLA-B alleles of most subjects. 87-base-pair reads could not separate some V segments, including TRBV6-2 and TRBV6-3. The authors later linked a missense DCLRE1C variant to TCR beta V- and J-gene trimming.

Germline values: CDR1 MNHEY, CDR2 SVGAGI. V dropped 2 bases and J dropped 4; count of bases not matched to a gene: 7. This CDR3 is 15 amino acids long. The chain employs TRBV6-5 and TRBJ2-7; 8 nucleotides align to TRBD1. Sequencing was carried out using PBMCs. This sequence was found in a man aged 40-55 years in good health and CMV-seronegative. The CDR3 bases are TGTGCCAGCAGTTACGCCGGGACAGGCGATTACGAGCAGTACTTC. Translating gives CASSYAGTGDYEQYF.